The 3 T cell receptor beta chains presented below share a single source sample, sequenced in a study of cytomegalovirus exposure and HLA in healthy donors. Both 60 Vbeta primers and 13 Jbeta primers went into the PCR. TCRdb's copy holds only in-frame clones and misses some; the assay was immunoSEQ multiplex PCR. The repertoire holds 130,000 to 150,000 clones, with about 80% as singletons. Sequencing was performed on PBMCs. These receptors originate from a woman between 18 and 29 years old in good health and CMV-seropositive.

As DNA, the CDR3 is TGTGCCACCCGGGGGAGGGGGACGAACACCGGGGAGCTGTTTTTT. Translated: CATRGRGTNTGELFF. The chain carries TRBV19 and TRBJ2-2; TRBD2 is a possible D gene (7 bases). The CDR3 runs to 15 residues. Trimming cost V 10 bases and J 0 bases, with 15 bases left between them. The V gene's germline CDR1 is LNHDA and CDR2 SQIVND (reference sequence).

DNA of the CDR3: TGTGCCAGCCTGCGGGACAGGGGAATAAACACCGGGGAGCTGTTTTTT. It specifies CASLRDRGINTGELFF. V gene TRBV2 combines with J gene TRBJ2-2, with 10 positions matching TRBD1. The ends lost 8 bases at V and 2 bases at J; junction bases unmatched: 8. The CDR3 contains 16 residues. CDR1 and CDR2 (germline): SNHLY, FYNNEI.

The chain recombines TRBV30 with TRBJ1-6; the D gene is possibly TRBD1 (6 bases). Germline V gene sequence: CDR1 GTSNPN, CDR2 SVGIG (reference sequence). V lost 0 bases and J lost 9, with 12 bases in between. This CDR3 contains 14 residues. The CDR3 loop reads CAWSVHRAGSPLHF. The CDR3 DNA follows: TGTGCCTGGAGTGTGCACAGGGCAGGTTCACCCCTCCACTTT.